The 22 T cell receptor beta chains below were found in one sample sequenced in a study of cytomegalovirus exposure and HLA in healthy donors. A multiplex PCR was run with 60 Vbeta primers and 13 Jbeta primers. Sequencing was performed with immunoSEQ multiplex PCR; in TCRdb, only in-frame clones are kept and a portion is missing. There are about 120,000 clones in the sample; about 10% occur only once, and about 4.7% lies in the top ten. Sequenced input: PBMCs. Source of these receptors: a woman aged 18-35 years in good health and CMV-seropositive.

The chain is built from TRBV5-1 and TRBJ1-4; possibly TRBD1 for D (5 bases). Trimming stripped 5 bases from V and 3 bases from J, with 11 bases between. CDR1 and CDR2 from the germline V gene are SGHRS and YFSETQ. The CDR3 is 14 amino acids. In DNA, the CDR3 is TGCGCCAGCAGTCCGGGGGGACCTAATGAAAAACTGTTTTTT. Encoded protein: CASSPGGPNEKLFF. The whole variable domain, remainder taken from reference TRBV5-1 and TRBJ1-4, is KAGVTQTPRYLIKTRGQQVTLSCSPISGHRSVSWYQQTPGQGLQFLFEYFSETQRNKGNFPGRFSGRQFSNSRSEMNVSTLELGDSALYLCASSPGGPNEKLFFGSGTQLSVL.

V usage is TRBV7-9 and J usage is TRBJ2-7; TRBD1 matches 8 bases. The length of the CDR3 is 13 residues. Germline lookup yields CDR1 SEHNR and CDR2 FQNEAQ (reference sequence). Germline trimming cut 5 bases from V and 9 bases from J; bases unmatched to any gene: 9. The DNA of the CDR3 is TGTGCCAGCAGCCGTACAGGGGGGATCGGGCAGTACTTC. This translates into CASSRTGGIGQYF.

Notes on this clone: This specimen includes other DNA sequences encoding the same CDR3. The gene calls are TRBV5-4 and TRBJ1-2; TRBD1 might be the D (6 bases). The length of the CDR3 is 13 residues. Germline CDR1 SGHNT, CDR2 YYREEE (reference sequence). Trimming removed 4 bases from V and 8 bases from J, with 15 bases in between. The CDR3 loop is CASSPGGGGGYTF. The DNA of the CDR3 is TGTGCCAGCAGCCCTGGAGGGGGGGGAGGCTACACCTTC.

This clone turned up a few times. The chain combines TRBV11-2 with TRBJ1-1; D is undetermined. The ends were cut back, 5 bases at V and 1 base at J, with 11 bases in the middle. Germline CDR1 is SGHAT and CDR2 is FQNNGV. This CDR3 is built from 14 residues. Here the CDR3 reads CASSLTTENTEAFF. The CDR3 bases are TGTGCCAGCAGCCTTACAACAGAGAACACTGAAGCTTTCTTT.

In this sample, this clone turned up a few times. V gene TRBV5-1 combines with J gene TRBJ2-3, with D maybe TRBD2 (5 bases). Trimming stripped 0 bases from V and 2 bases from J, with 16 bases between. Germline loops: CDR1 SGHRS, CDR2 YFSETQ. There are 17 residues in the CDR3. CDR3 sequence: CASSLGAGLYHTDTQYF. The CDR3 DNA reads as TGCGCCAGCAGCTTGGGTGCGGGCCTTTACCACACAGATACGCAGTATTTT.

This clone turned up a few times. This rearrangement joins TRBV6-4 to TRBJ1-1; D perhaps matches TRBD1 (5 bases). Germline-derived CDR1 and CDR2 are MRHNA and SNTAGT. The V end was cut by 0 bases, the J end by 0 bases, with 17 bases between. This CDR3 has 18 residues. The chain's CDR3 is CASSDSGVAGMVNTEAFF. The DNA of the CDR3 is TGTGCCAGCAGTGACTCAGGCGTGGCAGGGATGGTGAACACTGAAGCTTTCTTT.

The J gene is TRBJ2-7, the V gene TRBV27; D is uncertain. Germline V gene lookup returns CDR1 MNHEY and CDR2 SMNVEV (reference sequence). Trimming took off 5 bases at V and 0 bases at J, with 17 bases between the two ends. This CDR3 has 16 amino acids. For the CDR3, the DNA is TGTGCCAGCAGTAGATCCTCCATGGCCGCCTCCTACGAGCAGTACTTC. Amino acid sequence: CASSRSSMAASYEQYF.

The sample holds a few counts of this clone. The chain combines TRBV7-8 with TRBJ2-2, with D possibly TRBD1 on 6 matching bases. Germline V CDR1 and CDR2: SGHVS, FQNEAQ. The CDR3 sequence is 14 residues long. V was trimmed by 3 bases and J by 4 bases, leaving 9 bases between them. The CDR3 bases are TGTGCCAGCAGCTTGGGACATTCCACCGGGGAGCTGTTTTTT. It is translated as CASSLGHSTGELFF.

This clone was observed a few times. This chain connects TRBV5-1 to TRBJ1-2, with D maybe TRBD1 (6 bases). The CDR3 runs 13 residues. Germline V gene data show CDR1 as SGHRS and CDR2 as YFSETQ. V was cut by 4 bases and J by 4 bases, with 11 bases left in between. This chain's CDR3 is CASSPGQRYGYTF. CDR3 bases: TGCGCCAGCAGCCCTGGACAGCGCTATGGCTACACCTTC.

This clone has more than one count but fewer than ten. The V call is TRBV25-1, the J call TRBJ2-2, with TRBD1 as a possible D gene (8 bases). The CDR3 sequence is 15 residues long. V shed 2 bases and J shed 6 bases, with 13 bases lying between them. Germline V lookup: CDR1 MGHDK, CDR2 SYGVNS. The CDR3 sequence is CASSEDRGGAGELFF. CDR3 DNA sequence: TGTGCCAGCAGTGAAGACAGGGGAGGGGCCGGGGAGCTGTTTTTT.

This clone has just a few counts. The J gene is TRBJ2-3, the V gene TRBV11-3; 11 nucleotides align to TRBD2. The CDR3 runs to 15 residues. Germline V gene lookup returns CDR1 SGHNT and CDR2 YENEEA. J gave up 6 bases and V 7 bases, and 9 bases lay outside the gene matches. CDR3 amino acids: CASTTALAGVDTQYF. The DNA for the CDR3 is TGTGCCAGCACGACGGCACTAGCGGGAGTTGATACGCAGTATTTT.

Here the CDR3 DNA reads TGTGCCATCAGTAACCACAGGGGCCACGAGCAGTACTTC. It translates to CAISNHRGHEQYF. The V and J genes are TRBV10-3 and TRBJ2-7, with 7 bases matching TRBD1. The length of the CDR3 is 13 residues. Germline V lookup: CDR1 ENHRY, CDR2 SYGVKD. Losses at the gene ends were 5 bases for V and 5 bases for J; bases not matched to a gene: 6.

The rearrangement uses TRBV6-5 and TRBJ1-1; 8 nucleotides align to TRBD1. Germline assignment: CDR1 MNHEY and CDR2 SVGAGI. The CDR3 covers 15 residues. Unmatched junction bases numbered 6, after V lost 5 bases and J lost 1 base. The CDR3 sequence is CASSTLGTGNTEAFF. The CDR3 DNA follows: TGTGCCAGCAGTACCCTCGGGACAGGGAACACTGAAGCTTTCTTT.

This clone was counted only a few times. This CDR3 is CASSVGRRVPYGYTF. In nucleotides, the CDR3 is TGTGCCAGCAGTGTGGGCAGGCGAGTGCCCTATGGCTACACCTTC. The genes are TRBV2 and TRBJ1-2; D ambiguous. The length of the CDR3 is 15 residues. The germline CDR1 and CDR2 sequences are SNHLY and FYNNEI. The V end lost 4 bases, the J end lost 4 bases, and 16 bases lay between the germline ends.

In this sample, this clone turned up a few times. The V and J genes are TRBV30 and TRBJ2-3, with D maybe TRBD2 (6 bases). Germline V gene lookup returns CDR1 GTSNPN and CDR2 SVGIG (reference sequence). The V and J ends lost 5 bases and 4 bases respectively, with 13 bases between them. This CDR3 region has 13 residues. This CDR3 is CAWAGGIADTQYF. CDR3 in DNA: TGTGCCTGGGCTGGAGGGATCGCAGATACGCAGTATTTT.

This clone was found a few times. The rearrangement links TRBV21-1 to TRBJ2-2; the table's D call, TRBD1, has no DNA check behind it. TRBV21-1 is marked as a pseudogene. The CDR3 covers 13 residues. CDR3 nucleotides: TGTGCCAGCAGTAACAGGGGGACCGGGGAGCTGTTTTTT. Residues: CASSNRGTGELFF.

This clone has just a few counts. The rearrangement joins TRBV28 to TRBJ1-2; D call uncertain. CDR1 and CDR2 (germline): MDHEN, SYDVKM. CDR3 length: 12 amino acids. The CDR3 reads CASTPGYYGYTF. In DNA, the CDR3 is TGTGCGTCGACACCCGGTTACTATGGCTACACCTTC.

The V gene is TRBV28, the J gene TRBJ2-5; 7 nucleotides align to TRBD1. The CDR3 consists of 14 residues. The germline CDR1 and CDR2 sequences are MDHEN and SYDVKM. Trimming cost V 5 bases and J 7 bases; bases outside gene matches: 10. The CDR3 loop reads CASSHDRDGRTQYF. DNA for the CDR3: TGTGCCAGCAGTCACGACAGGGATGGTAGGACCCAGTACTTC.

The chain carries TRBV18 and TRBJ2-7, with 8 bases aligning to TRBD2. The germline gives CDR1 KGHSH, CDR2 LQKENI. This CDR3 contains 16 residues. The J segment lost 3 bases and the V segment lost 5 bases, leaving 12 bases of the junction unmatched. The CDR3 coding sequence is TGTGCCAGCTCATCCTCACTAGCGGTCGGAGGCTACGAGCAGTACTTC. Protein: CASSSSLAVGGYEQYF.

The V gene is TRBV4-1, the J gene TRBJ1-1; D may be TRBD1 (5 bases). In germline, CDR1 is MGHRA, CDR2 YSYEKL. V dropped 2 bases and J dropped 2 bases, with 9 bases sitting between them. The length of the CDR3 is 14 residues. In nucleotides, the CDR3 is TGCGCCAGCAGCCAATTAACAGGAAACACTGAAGCTTTCTTT. Translation gives CASSQLTGNTEAFF.

This clone appeared a few times. The V gene is TRBV6-5, the J gene TRBJ1-2, with TRBD1 identical over 9 bases. With 5 bases clipped from V and 3 bases from J, the junction kept 4 bases outside the gene matches. The CDR3 consists of 14 residues. Germline V gives CDR1 MNHEY, CDR2 SVGAGI. The CDR3 DNA reads TGTGCCAGCAGTATCACAGGGGGCGACTATGGCTACACCTTC. Amino acid sequence: CASSITGGDYGYTF.

The chain recombines TRBV28 with TRBJ2-5; TRBD2 agrees at 8 bases. Losses at the gene ends were 5 bases for V and 5 bases for J; bases not matched to a gene: 10. The germline V gene has CDR1 MDHEN and CDR2 SYDVKM. The CDR3 has 15 residues. The CDR3 DNA is TGTGCCAGCAGTCTACTAGCGGTCTCCCGGGAGACCCAGTACTTC. It is translated as CASSLLAVSRETQYF.